This T cell receptor beta chain originates from a study of glioma-infiltrating T cells. Whole-study findings and limits: Only very few CDR3 sequences appeared in both tissue and blood.

Amplification of TCR alpha and beta CDR3 regions from RNA used iRepertoire nested multiplex PCR. For one-step reverse transcription and amplification, roughly 95-450 ng of tissue mRNA or PBMC total RNA was used. MiXCR was run by TCRdb on the multiplex PCR reads, yielding one entry per CDR3 protein. The data show about 410,000 distinct CDR3 sequences, about two fifths seen once. Many counts were recorded for this clonotype. Its antigen is currently unknown. J was trimmed by 8 bases and V by 3 bases; bases with no gene match: 5. Germline lookup yields CDR1 MDHEN and CDR2 SYDVKM. This CDR3 is 13 amino acids long.

The sequence came from a human donor with low-grade glioma or glioblastoma, undergoing nonglioma brain surgery, or in good health (not recorded which). The chain has TRBV28 and TRBJ1-1; TRBD1 aligns across 8 bases. Sequencing was performed on glioma tissue, nonneoplastic brain tissue, or PBMCs (not recorded which). The CDR3 loop is CASSFSGTGEAFF. CDR3 coding DNA: TGTGCCAGCAGTTTTAGTGGGACAGGAGAAGCTTTCTTT.